The T cell receptor beta chain described here comes from a study of blood T cell repertoires in COVID-19. Profiled with immunoSEQ multiplex PCR; TCRdb holds only in-frame clones, not every one. The data contain nearly 200,000 clones, approximately 83% of them singletons. Unmatched junction bases numbered 11, after V lost 1 base and J lost 2 bases. This CDR3 region has 18 residues. Germline CDR1 SGHVS, CDR2 FQNEAQ. This clonotype was sampled from a man aged 35-49 years who had recovered from COVID-19. Material: PBMCs or T cells enriched from blood (not recorded which). The chain employs TRBV7-8 and TRBJ1-2; 9 bases map to TRBD1. The CDR3 nucleotides are TGTGCCAGCAGCTTAGGTCCCTGGACAGGGGCCACAAACTATGGCTACACCTTC. This sequence encodes CASSLGPWTGATNYGYTF. Drawing the rest from reference TRBV7-8 and TRBJ1-2, the complete variable domain is GAGVSQSPRYKVAKRGQDVALRCDPISGHVSLFWYQQALGQGPEFLTYFQNEAQLDKSGLPSDRFFAERPEGSVSTLKIQRTQQEDSAVYLCASSLGPWTGATNYGYTFGSGTRLTVV.